The source of this T cell receptor beta chain is a study of cytomegalovirus exposure and HLA in healthy donors. Overall study findings and caveats: According to an earlier analysis, most TCR beta V segments yielded productive rearrangements about 90% or about 30% of the time.

The germline CDR1 and CDR2 sequences are SEHNR and FQNEAQ (reference sequence). Losses at the gene ends were 4 bases for V and 9 bases for J; bases not matched to a gene: 11. CDR3 length: 14 amino acids. On this clone itself: The antigen is not known.

13 Jbeta primers and 60 Vbeta primers were used for the PCR. TCRdb's copy holds only in-frame clones and misses some; the assay was immunoSEQ multiplex PCR. The sample yields approximately 170,000 clones, more than 70% seen once. The receptor comes from a male donor in good health and CMV-seronegative. The chain has TRBV7-9 and TRBJ2-7, with 8 nucleotides matching TRBD1. The sequencing sample was made of PBMCs. CDR3 in DNA: TGTGCCAGCAGCTCCGGGACAGGTCCTACCGGGCAGTACTTC. It codes for CASSSGTGPTGQYF.